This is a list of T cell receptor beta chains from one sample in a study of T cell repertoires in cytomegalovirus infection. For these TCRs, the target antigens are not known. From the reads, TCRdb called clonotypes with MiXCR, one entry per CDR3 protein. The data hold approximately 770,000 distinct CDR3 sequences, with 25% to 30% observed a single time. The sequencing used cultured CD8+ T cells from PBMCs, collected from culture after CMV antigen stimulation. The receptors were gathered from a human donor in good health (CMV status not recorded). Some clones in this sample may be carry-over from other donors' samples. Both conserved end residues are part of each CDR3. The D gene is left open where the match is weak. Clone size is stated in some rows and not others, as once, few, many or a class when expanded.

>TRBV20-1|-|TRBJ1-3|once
TGCAGTGCTAGAGATCCCCTCTCTGGAAACACCATATATTTT
CSARDPLSGNTIYF
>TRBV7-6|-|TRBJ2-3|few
TGTGCCAGCAGGCCTATGGCAGGGACCACAGATACGCAGTATTTT
CASRPMAGTTDTQYF
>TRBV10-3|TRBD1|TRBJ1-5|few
TGTGCCATCAGCGGGGACAGAGATAGCAATCAGCCCCAGCATTTT
CAISGDRDSNQPQHF
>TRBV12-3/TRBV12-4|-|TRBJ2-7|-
TGTGCCAACAGTTTATGGGGGGCTCCCACCTACGAGCAGTACTTC
CANSLWGAPTYEQYF
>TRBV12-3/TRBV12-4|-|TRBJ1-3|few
TGTGCCAGCAGATCTCCAGGAGCCGGAAACACCATATATTTT
CASRSPGAGNTIYF
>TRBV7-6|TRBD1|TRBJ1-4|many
TGTGCCAGCAGCCCGACCCCCAAGGACAGGGCTTTAAAACTGTTTTTT
CASSPTPKDRALKLFF
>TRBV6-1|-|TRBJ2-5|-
TGTGCCAGCAGTGACGACCCGGGACCCCAAGAGACCCAGTACTTC
CASSDDPGPQETQYF
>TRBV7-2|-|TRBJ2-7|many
TGTGCCAGCAGCACCCGGACGGGGACCTACGAGCAGTACTTC
CASSTRTGTYEQYF
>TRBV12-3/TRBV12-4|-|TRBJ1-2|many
TGTGCCAGCAGCGCACTCGGGGTAGGGACTGGCTACACCTTC
CASSALGVGTGYTF
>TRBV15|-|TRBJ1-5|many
TGTGCCACTAGCCCCTTAACCTACCATCAGCCCCAGCATTTT
CATSPLTYHQPQHF
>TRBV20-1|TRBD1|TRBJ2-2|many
TGCAGTGCTAGAGGACAGGGGGCGGGGGACACCGGGGAGCTGTTTTTT
CSARGQGAGDTGELFF
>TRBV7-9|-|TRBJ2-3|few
TGTGCCAGCGGTTTCGATACGCAGTATTTT
CASGFDTQYF
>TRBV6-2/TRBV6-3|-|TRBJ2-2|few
TGTGCCAGCAGTTACTCGAGATCACAGGTTAACACCGGGGAGCTGTTTTTT
CASSYSRSQVNTGELFF
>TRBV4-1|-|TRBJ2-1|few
TGCGCCAGCAGCCCTCGGCAGGGTTTCGGAAATGAGCAGTTCTTC
CASSPRQGFGNEQFF
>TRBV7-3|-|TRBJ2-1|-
TGTGCCAGCAGCTCCCTTCAAGGGGGTCCGGGCTACAATGAGCAGTTCTTC
CASSSLQGGPGYNEQFF
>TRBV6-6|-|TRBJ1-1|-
TGTGCCAGCAGGAGCGTTTTAAACACTGAAGCTTTCTTC
CASRSVLNTEAFF
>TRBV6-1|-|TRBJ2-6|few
TGTGCCAGCACCCATTATGGGCCGCTCCCTGGGGCCAACGTCCTGACTTTC
CASTHYGPLPGANVLTF
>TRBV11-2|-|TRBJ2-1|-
TGTGCCAGCAGCCGGGGACCCCAAGGGGATGAGCAGTTCTTC
CASSRGPQGDEQFF
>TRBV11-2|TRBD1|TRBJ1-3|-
TGTGCCAGCAGCCCCTGGGACAGGGATAAAGACACCATATATTTT
CASSPWDRDKDTIYF
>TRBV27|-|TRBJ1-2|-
TGTGCCAGCAGCCTGGACGGACTTGGCGTCGATGGCTACACCTTC
CASSLDGLGVDGYTF
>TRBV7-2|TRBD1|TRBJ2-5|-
TGTGCCAGCAGCCCCCGGGACAGGGGCATAGAGACCCAGTACTTC
CASSPRDRGIETQYF
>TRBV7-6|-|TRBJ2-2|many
TGTGCCAGCAGCGGACCCACCGGGGAGCTGTTTTTT
CASSGPTGELFF
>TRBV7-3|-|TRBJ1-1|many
TGTGCCAGCAGCTCCTTTTCCGGGCAAATGAACACTGAAGCTTTCTTT
CASSSFSGQMNTEAFF
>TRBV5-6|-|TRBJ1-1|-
TGTGCCAGCAAGGGGGTGGGTTCTGAAGCTTTCTTT
CASKGVGSEAFF
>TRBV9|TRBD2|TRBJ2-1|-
TGTGCCAGCAGCGTAGAGGAGCGGGGGCTGGATGAGCAGTTCTTC
CASSVEERGLDEQFF
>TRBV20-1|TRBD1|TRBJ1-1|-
TGCAGTGCTAGAGATCCGACAGGGCCGATGAACACTGAAGCTTTCTTT
CSARDPTGPMNTEAFF
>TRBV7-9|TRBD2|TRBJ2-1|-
TGTGCCAGCAGCCCCCCTGCTAGCGGCTCCTACAATGAGCAGTTCTTC
CASSPPASGSYNEQFF
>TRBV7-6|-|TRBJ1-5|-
TGTGCCAGCACCTCTTCGACCCAGAATCAGCCCCAGCATTTT
CASTSSTQNQPQHF
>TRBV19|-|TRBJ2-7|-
TGTGCCAGTAGTATAGCAGGGCCATACGAGCAGTACTTC
CASSIAGPYEQYF
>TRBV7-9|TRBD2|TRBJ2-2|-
TGTGCCAACAGTACCGGGACTAGCGGAGCGCTGAACACCGGGGAGCTGTTTTTT
CANSTGTSGALNTGELFF
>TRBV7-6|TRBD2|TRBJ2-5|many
TGTGCCAGCAGCCCGACTAGCGAACAAGAGACCCAGTACTTC
CASSPTSEQETQYF
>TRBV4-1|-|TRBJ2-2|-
TGCGCCAGCAGCCAAGAATGGGCGAACACCGGGGAGCTGTTTTTT
CASSQEWANTGELFF
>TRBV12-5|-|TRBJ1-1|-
TGTGCTAGTGGTTTGGGGGGCAGGAACACTGAAGCTTTCTTT
CASGLGGRNTEAFF
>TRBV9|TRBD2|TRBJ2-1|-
TGTGCCAGCAGCGTAGGAGCGGGGGGCCCAGTGGAGCAGTTCTTC
CASSVGAGGPVEQFF
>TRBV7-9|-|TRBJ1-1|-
TGTGCCAGCAGCTCGGCAGGGTGGGGAGGCACTGAAGCTTTCTTT
CASSSAGWGGTEAFF
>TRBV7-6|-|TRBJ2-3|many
TGTGCCAGCAGCTCCCTGGAAGATACGCAGTATTTT
CASSSLEDTQYF